Listed below are T cell receptor beta chains from one sample, sequenced in a study of blood T cell repertoires in COVID-19. Data came from immunoSEQ multiplex PCR; TCRdb stores just in-frame clones and leaves some out. The sample consists of 300,000 to 400,000 clones, 86% of them appearing once. The sample consisted of PBMCs or T cells enriched from blood (not recorded which). These receptors all come from a woman between 35 and 50 years old with acute COVID-19. CDR3s include the opening cysteine and the closing phenylalanine or tryptophan. A D gene is named only where the DNA matches it firmly.

TRBV6-2/TRBV6-3	TRBD1	TRBJ2-7	CASSSPGQGTFYEQYF
TRBV4-1	TRBD1	TRBJ1-4	CASSPPADRRMHWEKLFF
TRBV7-2	TRBD1	TRBJ2-3	CASSLDPGGGGDTQYF
TRBV7-2	TRBD2	TRBJ2-2	CASSLDGGANTGELFF
TRBV10-3	TRBD1	TRBJ2-1	CAISGKQGTSYNEQFF
TRBV2	TRBD1	TRBJ2-5	CASSDGPRGETQYF
TRBV15	NA	TRBJ1-1	CATSRDPPGAPTEAFF
TRBV9	TRBD2	TRBJ2-1	CASSVGGRALDEQFF
TRBV14	NA	TRBJ2-3	CASSQDRKTTSTDTQYF
TRBV25-1	NA	TRBJ1-3	CASSLTGNTIYF
TRBV4-2	TRBD1	TRBJ1-1	CASKPWTGTNTEAFF
TRBV18	NA	TRBJ1-1	CASSPNMNTEAFF
TRBV4-2	TRBD2	TRBJ2-5	CASSPRGSGIQETQYF
TRBV7-9	NA	TRBJ2-5	CASSHYLTGWGSQETQYF
TRBV7-6	NA	TRBJ1-1	CASSFPRGLEKMNTEAFF
TRBV11-3	NA	TRBJ1-1	CASSSGWGAEAFF
TRBV4-1	TRBD1	TRBJ2-3	CASSQTGANTDTQYF
TRBV19	TRBD1	TRBJ2-7	CASMGYLGTGNYEQYF
TRBV28	NA	TRBJ1-2	CASSLYVSGWEGYGYTF
TRBV24-1	TRBD1	TRBJ1-4	CATSDLSFGTANEKLFF
TRBV19	TRBD1	TRBJ1-2	CASSPGTALSNYGYTF
TRBV7-9	TRBD1	TRBJ1-5	CASSIGTGMNQPQHF
TRBV6-5	NA	TRBJ1-2	CASSYGQGGGYTF